This T cell receptor beta chain was obtained from a study of T cell clones after liver transplantation. Points from the study as a whole: These preliminary findings come from unstandardized post-transplant sampling times.

V was clipped by 1 base and J by 1 base, with 2 bases between them. Germline V gene lookup returns CDR1 MNHNS and CDR2 SASEGT. The CDR3 has 12 residues. The table lists this clone with a few counts. What it recognizes is unknown. Repertoires were generated with immunoSEQ multiplex PCR, while TCRdb's copy carries only in-frame clones and drops some. The sample lists over 50,000 clones, 80% to 90% occurring once. The sample was CD8+ T cells from blood, taken 12 months after liver transplant. The TCR comes from a human patient who received a liver transplant. Some of the T cells might come from the graft donor. J is TRBJ2-7 and V is TRBV6-1; D is unresolved. CDR3 loop: CASSEVSYEQYF. CDR3 nucleotide sequence: TGTGCCAGCAGTGAAGTGTCCTACGAGCAGTACTTC.